This TCR beta chain is drawn from a study of T cells in Graves' hyperthyroidism and ophthalmopathy. Findings and caveats of the study: Blood held most thyroid clonotypes expanded above 0.001 frequency.

Regions amplified from RNA transcripts were the TCR beta CDR3 regions. TCR CDR3 regions were first amplified by RT-PCR with HTBI primers. TCRdb called the multiplex PCR reads again in MiXCR, with one record for every CDR3 protein. In the table there are 620,000 or so distinct CDR3 sequences, roughly 15% of which are singletons. The CDR3 spans 15 residues. Per germline, CDR1 LNHNV and CDR2 YYDKDF (reference sequence). Trimming pared 4 bases from V and 4 bases from J, leaving 14 bases between. Comment on this clonotype: Antigen: not known.

The receptor was derived from a woman between 50 and 59 years old with Graves' ophthalmopathy. This chain uses TRBV15 with TRBJ1-5; D gene unclear. Sequences were obtained from blood. The CDR3 bases are TGTGCCACCAGCACCTACCGGGAACTTAATCAGCCCCAGCATTTT. This sequence encodes CATSTYRELNQPQHF. Variable domain in full (rest from reference TRBV15 and TRBJ1-5): DAMVIQNPRYQVTQFGKPVTLSCSQTLNHNVMYWYQQKSSQAPKLLFHYYDKDFNNEADTPDNFQSRRPNTSFCFLDIRSPGLGDTAMYLCATSTYRELNQPQHFGDGTRLSIL.